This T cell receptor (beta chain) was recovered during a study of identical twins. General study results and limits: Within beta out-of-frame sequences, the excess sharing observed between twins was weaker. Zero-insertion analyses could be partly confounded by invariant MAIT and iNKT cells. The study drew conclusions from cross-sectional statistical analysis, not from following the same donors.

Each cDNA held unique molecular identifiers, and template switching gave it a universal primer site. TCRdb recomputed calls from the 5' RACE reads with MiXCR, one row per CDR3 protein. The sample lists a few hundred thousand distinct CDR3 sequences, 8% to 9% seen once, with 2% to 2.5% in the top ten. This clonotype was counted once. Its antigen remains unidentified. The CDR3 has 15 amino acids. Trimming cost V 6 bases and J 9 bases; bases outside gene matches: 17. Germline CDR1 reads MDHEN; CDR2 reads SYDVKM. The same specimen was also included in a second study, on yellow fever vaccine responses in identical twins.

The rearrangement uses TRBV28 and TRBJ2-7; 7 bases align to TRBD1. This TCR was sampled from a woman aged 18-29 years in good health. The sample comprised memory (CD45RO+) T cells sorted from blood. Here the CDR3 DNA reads TGTGCCAGCAGCCAACTTTCAGGGGGTCTCAACGGGCAGTACTTC. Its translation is CASSQLSGGLNGQYF.